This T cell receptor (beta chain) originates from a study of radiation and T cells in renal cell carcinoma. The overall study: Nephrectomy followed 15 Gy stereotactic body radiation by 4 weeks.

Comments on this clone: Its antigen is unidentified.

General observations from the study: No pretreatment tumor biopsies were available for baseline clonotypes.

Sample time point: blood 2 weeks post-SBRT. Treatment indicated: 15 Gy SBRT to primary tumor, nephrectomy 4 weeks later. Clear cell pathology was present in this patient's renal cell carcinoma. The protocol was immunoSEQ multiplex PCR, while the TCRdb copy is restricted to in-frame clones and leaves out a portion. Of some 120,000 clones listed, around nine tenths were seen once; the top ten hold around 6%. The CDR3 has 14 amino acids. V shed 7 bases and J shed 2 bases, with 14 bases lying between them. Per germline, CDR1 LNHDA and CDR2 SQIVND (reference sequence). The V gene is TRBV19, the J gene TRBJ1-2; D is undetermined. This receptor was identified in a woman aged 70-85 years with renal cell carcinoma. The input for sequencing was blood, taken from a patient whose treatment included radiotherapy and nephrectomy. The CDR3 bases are TGTGCCAGTACCTCACGTAGCACAAACTATGGCTACACCTTC. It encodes CASTSRSTNYGYTF.